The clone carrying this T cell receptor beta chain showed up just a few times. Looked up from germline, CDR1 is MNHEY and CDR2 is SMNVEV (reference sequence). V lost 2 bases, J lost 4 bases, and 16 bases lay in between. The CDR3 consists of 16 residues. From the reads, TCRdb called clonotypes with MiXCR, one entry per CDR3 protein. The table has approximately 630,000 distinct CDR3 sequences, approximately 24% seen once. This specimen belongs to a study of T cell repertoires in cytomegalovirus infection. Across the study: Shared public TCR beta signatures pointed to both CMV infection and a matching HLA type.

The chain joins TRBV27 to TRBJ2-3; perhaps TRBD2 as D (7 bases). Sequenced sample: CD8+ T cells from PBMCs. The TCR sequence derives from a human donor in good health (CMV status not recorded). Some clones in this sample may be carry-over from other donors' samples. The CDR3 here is CASSLLVPGGSDTQYF. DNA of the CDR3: TGTGCCAGCAGTTTACTCGTACCGGGGGGCTCAGATACGCAGTATTTT.